This note documents a single TCR beta chain sequence. This clone showed up many times. This clone's antigen is unknown. Base qualities are not recorded, but no much larger clone differs from it by a single base. Libraries came from PCR. TCRdb lists the instrument as Illumina HiSeq 4000. High-throughput sequencing was used to profile the TCR beta-chain CDR3 region of every patient. Per the original workflow: Drawing on CDR3 differences between clinicopathological groups, the researchers built a classifier meant to tell apart patients with distant-metastatic papillary thyroid cancer. The Shannon index was used to measure repertoire diversity, and the Morisita-Horn index was used to measure how similar tumor and blood repertoires were. TCRdb reprocessing: public reads trimmed at Q25 with fastp, clones called with MiXCR, in-frame beta chains kept. The V and J calls were determined by TCRdb, not by the authors. The sample has about 39,000 clones on record, approximately 19% of them singletons. 15% to 20% of the sample rests with the top ten.

No patient had received any treatment before thyroid surgery. Using T-cell receptor beta sequencing, the researchers looked back retrospectively at clinical samples from patients, gathered between about 2012 and 2019. This sample was taken from a study of metastatic and nonmetastatic thyroid tumors (dated by TCRdb to the early 2020s). Notes on the research overall: For patients with malignant and with benign thyroid disease, the researchers compared repertoires between peripheral blood samples and tumor or nodule tissue samples.

V was cut back by 6 bases and J by 5 bases, leaving a gap of 29 bases between them. In the germline V gene, CDR1 corresponds to KGHSH and CDR2 to LQKENI. Spanning cysteine to phenylalanine, the CDR3 consists of 18 amino acids. Kept here is only the CDR3 DNA, which spans 54 bases and is read in frame from base 1. The study at large found these results: TCR beta diversity was reported as significantly higher in malignant tumors than in benign nodules, in both blood and tumor samples.

The clonotype originates from a female donor with papillary thyroid cancer or a benign thyroid nodule (not recorded which). Some clones in this sample may be carry-over from other donors' samples. The sequence is built from TRBV18 and TRBJ2-7, with a tentative D gene TRBD1 over 6 matching bases. Sequencing was performed on blood. The DNA is TGTGCCAGCTCTCCGAGCTTTGGAAGACAGGCGAGTGGACACGAGCAGTACTTC. Its coded protein is CASSPSFGRQASGHEQYF.